In this sample, the clone carrying this T cell receptor beta chain turned up once. The antigen is not known. Treatment of the sample: some 19 received Ad26.COV2.S at low or high dose, single or two shots; about 5 received placebo; per-sample allocation not given. Day 63 after the first injection of vaccine or placebo was the sampling time. Ad26 vector vaccine expressed Wuhan-strain SARS-CoV-2 spike. This CDR3 has 13 amino acids. Looked up from germline, CDR1 is LGHDT and CDR2 is YNNKEL (reference sequence). Trimming took off 4 bases at V and 9 bases at J, with 15 bases between the two ends. Produced via immunoSEQ multiplex PCR; TCRdb's table is partial and in-frame only. This table has more than 300,000 clones, just under 85% appearing once. The record originates from a study of Ad26.COV2.S vaccination and SARS-CoV-2 variants. Study-wide results and limits: Recipients of either vaccine or placebo displayed similar breadth of non-spike TCRs.

The chain is built from TRBV3-1 (or the pseudogene TRBV3-2) and TRBJ1-2; D perhaps matches TRBD1 (5 bases). The source was peripheral blood, collected in a trial of Ad26.COV2.S vaccine versus placebo. The receptor was isolated from a person aged 18 to 59 who received the Ad26.COV2.S COVID-19 vaccine or a placebo. The DNA for the CDR3 is TGTGCCAGCAGCCTCCTGAGGGGCGAGAGCTACACCTTC. Its protein is CASSLLRGESYTF.